This T cell receptor (beta chain) was found in a study of shared clonotypes between healthy human individuals. The overall study: Donors consisted of two women and three men between 18 and 49. General study points: With few donors, the genetic and exposure-history diversity represented was limited. Exclusively blood specimens were collected; tissue repertoires likely differ.

V lost 4 bases to trimming and J lost 6 bases, with 21 bases between them. The CDR3 length is 15 residues. The germline CDR1 and CDR2 sequences are SQVTM and ANQGSEA. Worth noting for this clone: Its antigen is undetermined.

Each cell subset's genomic DNA was divided evenly among several immunoSEQ plates. Generated by immunoSEQ multiplex PCR, the TCRdb table keeps only in-frame clones and is missing some. Here the sample spans approximately 2.5 million clones, more than 80% being singletons. The clonotype originates from a man younger than 35 in good health. The chain joins TRBV29-1 to TRBJ1-2, with D maybe TRBD1 (5 bases). The specimen sequenced was naive CD4+ T cells sorted from blood. The subset is: CD45RA+ positively selected. The CDR3 DNA is TGCAGCGTTGGGTGGGGGGACGGTGGCGAGAATGGCTACACCTTC. Protein sequence: CSVGWGDGGENGYTF.